The following is a T cell receptor beta chain sequence with its context. Antigen: not known. A single heparinised blood sample, averaging approximately 116 mL, was obtained per donor. The sample comes from a study of beta chain features in type 1 diabetes. Study overall: Patients shared similar age, gender and cell yields with healthy donors.

Expressed TCRB transcripts were sequenced after all isolated RNA was converted to cDNA. Only in-frame clones appear in the TCRdb table, and some are missing; sequencing was by immunoSEQ multiplex PCR. In the table there are 500,000 to 650,000 clones, roughly an eighth of which are singletons. Looked up from germline, CDR1 is SGHRS and CDR2 is YFSETQ. The CDR3 has 15 residues. Trimming removed 2 bases from V and 0 bases from J, with 8 bases in between. Regarding the study as a whole: TCRB CDR3s from Type 1 diabetes patients were moderately but significantly shorter in all four CD4+ subsets. At VDJ recombination sites, type 1 diabetes patients had fewer insertions and more deleted nucleotides.

The chain couples TRBV5-1 to TRBJ2-2; D unclear. The source material was naive CD4+ T cells from blood. The receptor's source is a man aged 30-40 years with type 1 diabetes. This chain's CDR3 is CASSLQPANTGELFF. The CDR3 DNA sequence: TGCGCCAGCAGCTTACAGCCTGCGAACACCGGGGAGCTGTTTTTT.